The 6 T cell receptor beta chains in this list originate from one sample, sequenced in a study of T cells after yellow fever vaccination. One entry per CDR3 protein, called by TCRdb with MiXCR from the 5' RACE reads. The table shows 300,000 to 350,000 distinct CDR3 sequences, with around 4.3% occurring only once. This specimen consisted of PBMCs, obtained 15 days after the yellow fever booster vaccination. The receptors derive from a man between 18 and 29 years old who received the YFV17D yellow fever vaccine.

The chain has TRBV7-9 and TRBJ1-1; D gene uncertain. Trimming left V 0 bases short and J 5 bases short, with 7 bases between. From germline, CDR1 is SEHNR and CDR2 FQNEAQ (reference sequence). CDR3 size: 13 residues. The CDR3 sequence is CASSLAGMTEAFF. The CDR3 DNA reads as TGTGCCAGCAGCTTAGCAGGGATGACTGAAGCTTTCTTT.

This clonotype was found a few times. The V call is TRBV7-2, the J call TRBJ2-5; 9 positions match TRBD1. The CDR3 loop spans 15 amino acids. V gave up 6 bases and J gave up 3 bases; unmatched junction bases: 8. CDR1 and CDR2 from the germline V gene are SGHTA and FQGNSA. CDR3 sequence reads: CASSKGQGGKETQYF. The CDR3, as DNA: TGTGCCAGCAGTAAGGGACAGGGAGGCAAAGAGACCCAGTACTTC.

This clonotype turned up a few times. The chain couples TRBV7-8 to TRBJ2-7; D uncertain. CDR1 is SGHVS, CDR2 FQNEAQ, per germline. The CDR3 spans 14 residues. V lost 1 base and J 0 bases, leaving 7 bases between the germline ends. The CDR3 here is CASSLGPVSYEQYF. The DNA of the CDR3 is TGTGCCAGCAGCTTAGGTCCCGTCTCCTACGAGCAGTACTTC. Drawing the rest from reference TRBV7-8 and TRBJ2-7, the complete variable domain is GAGVSQSPRYKVAKRGQDVALRCDPISGHVSLFWYQQALGQGPEFLTYFQNEAQLDKSGLPSDRFFAERPEGSVSTLKIQRTQQEDSAVYLCASSLGPVSYEQYFGPGTRLTVT.

This clonotype turned up a few times. V usage is TRBV4-2 and J usage is TRBJ2-1; 9 bases agree with TRBD2. CDR1 LGHNA and CDR2 YNFKEQ come from the germline V gene. The CDR3 extends over 17 amino acids. V shed 0 bases, J shed 1 base, and the junction held 4 bases outside the gene matches. DNA of the CDR3: TGTGCCAGCAGCCAAGAGGGAGCGGGGGGTTCCTACAATGAGCAGTTCTTC. Translated, it gives CASSQEGAGGSYNEQFF.

The rearrangement joins TRBV4-1 to TRBJ2-1, with D possibly being TRBD1 (6 bases). Germline CDR1 is MGHRA and CDR2 is YSYEKL. This CDR3 comprises 17 residues. Trimming left V 4 bases short and J 0 bases short, with 16 bases between. In DNA, the CDR3 is TGCGCCAGCAGCCTCCTTCCCGGGACACCCTCCTACAATGAGCAGTTCTTC. Translation gives CASSLLPGTPSYNEQFF.

V is TRBV5-4 and J is TRBJ2-3; TRBD2 matches 10 bases. Trimming at V came to 5 bases and at J to 4 bases, leaving 7 bases not matched to a gene. The CDR3 is 15 residues long. The germline V gene encodes CDR1 SGHNT and CDR2 YYREEE (reference sequence). The CDR3 sequence: CASRTGTSAADTQYF. In DNA, the CDR3 is TGTGCCAGCAGGACCGGGACTAGCGCAGCAGATACGCAGTATTTT.